Listed below are T cell receptor beta chains from one sample, sequenced in a study of cytomegalovirus exposure and HLA in healthy donors. Only in-frame clones appear in the TCRdb table, and some are missing; sequencing was by immunoSEQ multiplex PCR. The table records about 110,000 clones, roughly 70% of them present only once. Sequencing input: PBMCs. These receptors all stem from a man in his forties in good health and CMV-seronegative. Both conserved end residues are part of each CDR3. The D gene is left open where the match is weak. Size values are once, few and many counts, or a class for expanded clones, and some rows have none.

V gene: TRBV19
D gene: .
clone size: .
CDR3 length: 15
J gene: TRBJ1-3
CDR3 protein: CASRPGLNSGNTIYF
CDR3 DNA: TGTGCCAGTAGACCGGGACTGAACTCTGGAAACACCATATATTTT

V gene: TRBV6-1
D gene: .
clone size: few
CDR3 length: 16
J gene: TRBJ2-7
CDR3 protein: CASSEAPESDICEQYF
CDR3 DNA: TGTGCCAGCAGTGAAGCCCCAGAGTCGGACATTTGCGAGCAGTACTTC

V gene: TRBV18
D gene: .
clone size: .
CDR3 length: 16
J gene: TRBJ1-2
CDR3 protein: CASSPTTRGANYGYTF
CDR3 DNA: TGTGCCAGCTCACCCACAACCCGGGGAGCTAACTATGGCTACACCTTC

V gene: TRBV14
D gene: .
clone size: .
CDR3 length: 16
J gene: TRBJ2-5
CDR3 protein: CASSEARVTWQETQYF
CDR3 DNA: TGTGCCAGCAGTGAAGCCAGGGTTACTTGGCAAGAGACCCAGTACTTC

V gene: TRBV30
D gene: .
clone size: .
CDR3 length: 13
J gene: TRBJ1-2
CDR3 protein: CAWSLSPHYGYTF
CDR3 DNA: TGTGCCTGGAGTTTGAGTCCCCACTATGGCTACACCTTC

V gene: TRBV9
D gene: TRBD2
clone size: once
CDR3 length: 18
J gene: TRBJ2-1
CDR3 protein: CASSVEGIAGAAYNEQFF
CDR3 DNA: TGTGCCAGCAGCGTAGAGGGGATAGCGGGCGCTGCCTACAATGAGCAGTTCTTC

V gene: TRBV5-4
D gene: .
clone size: .
CDR3 length: 12
J gene: TRBJ2-7
CDR3 protein: CASSFQGYEQYF
CDR3 DNA: TGTGCCAGCAGCTTCCAGGGCTACGAGCAGTACTTC

V gene: TRBV19
D gene: .
clone size: .
CDR3 length: 15
J gene: TRBJ1-6
CDR3 protein: CASSATGPWGSPLHF
CDR3 DNA: TGTGCCAGTAGTGCAACAGGGCCCTGGGGTTCACCCCTCCACTTT

V gene: TRBV7-2
D gene: .
clone size: many
CDR3 length: 18
J gene: TRBJ2-7
CDR3 protein: CASSLGGGGWRLSYEQYF
CDR3 DNA: TGTGCCAGCAGCTTAGGAGGGGGTGGGTGGAGACTCTCCTACGAGCAGTACTTC

V gene: TRBV25-1
D gene: TRBD1
clone size: .
CDR3 length: 14
J gene: TRBJ2-7
CDR3 protein: CASSTGTGGYEQYF
CDR3 DNA: TGTGCCAGCAGTACAGGAACAGGGGGCTACGAGCAGTACTTC

V gene: TRBV4-2
D gene: .
clone size: once
CDR3 length: 16
J gene: TRBJ1-2
CDR3 protein: CASSQDRSTGTYGYTF
CDR3 DNA: TGTGCCAGCAGCCAAGATCGCAGTACAGGGACCTATGGCTACACCTTC

V gene: TRBV7-9
D gene: .
clone size: many
CDR3 length: 14
J gene: TRBJ2-2
CDR3 protein: CASSDGGNTGELFF
CDR3 DNA: TGTGCCAGCAGCGACGGGGGAAACACCGGGGAGCTGTTTTTT

V gene: TRBV5-1
D gene: .
clone size: .
CDR3 length: 13
J gene: TRBJ1-1
CDR3 protein: CASSATGMAEAFF
CDR3 DNA: TGCGCCAGCAGCGCTACAGGGATGGCTGAAGCTTTCTTT

V gene: TRBV6-1
D gene: .
clone size: .
CDR3 length: 14
J gene: TRBJ2-3
CDR3 protein: CASSARDNTDTQYF
CDR3 DNA: TGTGCCAGCAGTGCCCGGGACAACACAGATACGCAGTATTTT

V gene: TRBV5-6
D gene: TRBD1
clone size: .
CDR3 length: 15
J gene: TRBJ1-1
CDR3 protein: CASSTSGTGWTEAFF
CDR3 DNA: TGTGCCAGCAGCACCTCCGGGACAGGGTGGACTGAAGCTTTCTTT

V gene: TRBV2
D gene: TRBD1
clone size: .
CDR3 length: 13
J gene: TRBJ1-4
CDR3 protein: CASSGQGNGKLFF
CDR3 DNA: TGTGCCAGCAGCGGACAGGGGAACGGAAAACTGTTTTTT

V gene: TRBV5-4
D gene: TRBD2
clone size: .
CDR3 length: 18
J gene: TRBJ2-5
CDR3 protein: CASSSGYEGRGYQETQYF
CDR3 DNA: TGTGCCAGCAGCTCGGGCTACGAGGGGCGGGGGTACCAAGAGACCCAGTACTTC

V gene: TRBV5-1
D gene: TRBD1
clone size: .
CDR3 length: 14
J gene: TRBJ1-2
CDR3 protein: CASSSTGESGGYTF
CDR3 DNA: TGCGCCAGCAGCTCAACAGGGGAATCGGGCGGCTACACCTTC

V gene: TRBV5-1
D gene: .
clone size: .
CDR3 length: 14
J gene: TRBJ2-5
CDR3 protein: CASSWDINQETQYF
CDR3 DNA: TGCGCCAGCAGCTGGGACATTAACCAGGAGACCCAGTACTTC

V gene: TRBV7-3
D gene: TRBD1
clone size: .
CDR3 length: 15
J gene: TRBJ2-7
CDR3 protein: CASSFGTGPSYEQYF
CDR3 DNA: TGTGCCAGCAGCTTTGGGACAGGACCCTCCTACGAGCAGTACTTC

V gene: TRBV7-9
D gene: .
clone size: .
CDR3 length: 16
J gene: TRBJ2-2
CDR3 protein: CASSLVPGEKTGELFF
CDR3 DNA: TGTGCCAGCAGCTTAGTTCCAGGGGAGAAAACCGGGGAGCTGTTTTTT

V gene: TRBV5-6
D gene: TRBD2
clone size: .
CDR3 length: 16
J gene: TRBJ2-5
CDR3 protein: CASSHWTSTYQETQYF
CDR3 DNA: TGTGCCAGCAGCCACTGGACTAGCACATACCAAGAGACCCAGTACTTC

V gene: TRBV10-2
D gene: TRBD2
clone size: few
CDR3 length: 16
J gene: TRBJ2-1
CDR3 protein: CASSLVSGGIKNEQFF
CDR3 DNA: TGCGCCAGCAGTCTCGTTAGCGGGGGGATAAAAAATGAGCAGTTCTTC

V gene: TRBV27
D gene: .
clone size: .
CDR3 length: 16
J gene: TRBJ1-1
CDR3 protein: CASSLRAGALNTEAFF
CDR3 DNA: TGTGCCAGCAGTTTAAGGGCAGGGGCGTTGAACACTGAAGCTTTCTTT

V gene: TRBV19
D gene: TRBD2
clone size: .
CDR3 length: 13
J gene: TRBJ2-1
CDR3 protein: CASSPGLGGEQFF
CDR3 DNA: TGTGCCAGTAGTCCGGGACTAGGTGGTGAGCAGTTCTTC

V gene: TRBV5-4
D gene: TRBD1
clone size: .
CDR3 length: 15
J gene: TRBJ2-5
CDR3 protein: CASSTGTGGSETQYF
CDR3 DNA: TGTGCCAGCAGCACAGGGACAGGGGGATCAGAGACCCAGTACTTC

V gene: TRBV4-2
D gene: .
clone size: .
CDR3 length: 14
J gene: TRBJ2-7
CDR3 protein: CASSQVGQTYEQYF
CDR3 DNA: TGTGCCAGCAGCCAAGTAGGACAGACCTACGAGCAGTACTTC

V gene: TRBV11-2
D gene: .
clone size: .
CDR3 length: 15
J gene: TRBJ1-3
CDR3 protein: CASRSLGFVGNTIYF
CDR3 DNA: TGTGCCAGCAGGTCCCTCGGTTTTGTCGGAAACACCATATATTTT

V gene: TRBV15
D gene: .
clone size: .
CDR3 length: 16
J gene: TRBJ1-2
CDR3 protein: CATSRDLGGVDYGYTF
CDR3 DNA: TGTGCCACCAGCAGAGATTTGGGCGGGGTGGACTATGGCTACACCTTC

V gene: TRBV2
D gene: TRBD1
clone size: .
CDR3 length: 14
J gene: TRBJ1-1
CDR3 protein: CASSRDRGNTEAFF
CDR3 DNA: TGTGCCAGCTCCCGGGACAGGGGGAACACTGAAGCTTTCTTT

V gene: TRBV14
D gene: TRBD1
clone size: once
CDR3 length: 15
J gene: TRBJ1-1
CDR3 protein: CASSQIEGAWTEAFF
CDR3 DNA: TGTGCCAGCAGCCAAATAGAGGGGGCATGGACTGAAGCTTTCTTT

V gene: TRBV15
D gene: .
clone size: .
CDR3 length: 13
J gene: TRBJ1-2
CDR3 protein: CATSRAPVDGYTF
CDR3 DNA: TGTGCCACCAGCAGAGCCCCCGTCGATGGCTACACCTTC

V gene: TRBV7-2
D gene: TRBD1
clone size: .
CDR3 length: 14
J gene: TRBJ1-2
CDR3 protein: CASSNDRGGYGYTF
CDR3 DNA: TGTGCCAGCAGCAACGACAGGGGTGGCTATGGCTACACCTTC